The entry that follows covers one T cell receptor (beta chain) sequence. The data are from a study of cytomegalovirus exposure and HLA in healthy donors. The germline gives CDR1 GTSNPN, CDR2 SVGIG (reference sequence). The CDR3 extends over 12 amino acids. The ends were cut back, 5 bases at V and 7 bases at J, with 14 bases in the middle. The PCR had 60 Vbeta and 13 Jbeta primers. Profiled with immunoSEQ multiplex PCR; TCRdb holds only in-frame clones, not every one. The repertoire includes approximately 190,000 clones, about four fifths of them detected once, and about 3.5% sits in the top ten. The material sequenced was PBMCs. V gene TRBV30 combines with J gene TRBJ2-5; TRBD2 is a possible D gene (6 bases). The receptor's source is a man aged 35 to 55 in good health and CMV-seropositive. The CDR3 reads CAWAGLVGTQYF. For the CDR3, the DNA is TGTGCCTGGGCGGGGCTAGTCGGGACCCAGTACTTC. The full variable domain, rest sourced from reference TRBV30 and TRBJ2-5, is SQTIHQWPATLVQPVGSPLSLECTVEGTSNPNLYWYRQAAGRGLQLLFYSVGIGQISSEVPQNLSASRPQDRQFILSSKKLLLSDSGFYLCAWAGLVGTQYFGPGTRLLVL.